This T cell receptor beta chain was documented in a study of blood T cell repertoires in COVID-19. About the research overall: There were acute and convalescent COVID-19 samples, and they came from the United States, Italy and Spain.

A note on this clone: The junction does not match germline at one end; this may be a read error.

Authors' processing steps: From reference gene primer amplification, estimates of nucleated cell counts were derived. Repertoires were generated with immunoSEQ multiplex PCR, while TCRdb's copy carries only in-frame clones and drops some. Clone size and V and J calls were adopted from that table, with D and trimming inferred from the DNA. The sample records around 400,000 clones, about 89% being singletons. Patients from Seattle were sampled longitudinally, starting during active infection. Germline CDR1 reads SSHAT; CDR2 reads FNYEAQ (reference sequence). CDR3 length: 15 residues. The clonotype originates from a woman in her sixties or seventies with COVID-19, enrolled during active disease. The sequenced material came from peripheral blood. The V call is TRBV7-7, the J call TRBJ2-5; maybe TRBD2 (6 bases). CDR3 amino acids: CASSLAEGAGETQYF. The CDR3 DNA reads as TGTGCTAGCAGCTTAGCGGAGGGCGCCGGGGAGACCCAGTACTTC.